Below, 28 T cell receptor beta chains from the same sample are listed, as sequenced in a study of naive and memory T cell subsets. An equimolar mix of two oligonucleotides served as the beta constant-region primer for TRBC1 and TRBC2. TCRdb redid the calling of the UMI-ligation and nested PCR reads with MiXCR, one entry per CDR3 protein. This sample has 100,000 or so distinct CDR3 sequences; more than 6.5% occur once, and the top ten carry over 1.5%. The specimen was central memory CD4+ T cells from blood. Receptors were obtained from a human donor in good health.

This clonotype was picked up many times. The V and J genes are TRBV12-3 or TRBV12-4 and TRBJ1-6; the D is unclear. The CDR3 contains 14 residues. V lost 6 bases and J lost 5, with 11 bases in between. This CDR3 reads CASSLGLDNSPLHF. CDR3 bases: TGTGCCAGCAGCTTGGGGTTAGATAATTCACCCCTCCACTTT.

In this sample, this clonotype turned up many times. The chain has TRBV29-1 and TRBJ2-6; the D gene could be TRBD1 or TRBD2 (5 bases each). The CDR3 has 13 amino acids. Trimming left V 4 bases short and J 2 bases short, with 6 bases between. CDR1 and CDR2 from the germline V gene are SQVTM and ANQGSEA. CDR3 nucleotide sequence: TGCAGCGTTGGGGACCCTGGGGCCAACGTCCTGACTTTC. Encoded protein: CSVGDPGANVLTF.

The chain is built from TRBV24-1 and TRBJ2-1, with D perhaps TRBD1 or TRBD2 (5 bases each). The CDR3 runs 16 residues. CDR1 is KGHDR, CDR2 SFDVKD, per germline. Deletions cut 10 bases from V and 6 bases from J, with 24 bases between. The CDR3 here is CATGRREGPQTNEQFF. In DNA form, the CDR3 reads TGTGCCACAGGGCGGAGAGAGGGACCGCAAACCAATGAGCAGTTCTTC.

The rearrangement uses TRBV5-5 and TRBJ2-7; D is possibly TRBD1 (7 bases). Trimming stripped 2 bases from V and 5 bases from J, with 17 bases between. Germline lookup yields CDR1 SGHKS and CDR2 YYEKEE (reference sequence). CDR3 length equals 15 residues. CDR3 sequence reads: CASSLTLQGRHEQYF. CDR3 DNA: TGTGCCAGCAGCTTAACACTACAGGGGAGGCACGAGCAGTACTTC. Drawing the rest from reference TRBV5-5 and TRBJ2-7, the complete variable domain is DAGVTQSPTHLIKTRGQQVTLRCSPISGHKSVSWYQQVLGQGPQFIFQYYEKEERGRGNFPDRFSARQFPNYSSELNVNALLLGDSALYLCASSLTLQGRHEQYFGPGTRLTVT.

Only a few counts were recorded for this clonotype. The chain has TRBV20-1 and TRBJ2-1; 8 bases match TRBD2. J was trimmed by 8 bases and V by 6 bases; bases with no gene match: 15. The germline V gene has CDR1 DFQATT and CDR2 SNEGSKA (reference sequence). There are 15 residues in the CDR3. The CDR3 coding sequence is TGCAGTGCCCCCGGGGGCGGGGGGAACCGCGATGAGCAGTTCTTC. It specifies CSAPGGGGNRDEQFF.

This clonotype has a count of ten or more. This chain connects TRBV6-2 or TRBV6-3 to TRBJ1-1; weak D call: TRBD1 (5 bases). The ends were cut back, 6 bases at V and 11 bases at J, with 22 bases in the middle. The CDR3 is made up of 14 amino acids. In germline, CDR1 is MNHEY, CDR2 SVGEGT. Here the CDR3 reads CASRAQGTVLGAFF. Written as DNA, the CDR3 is TGTGCCAGCAGGGCCCAGGGTACAGTCCTAGGGGCTTTCTTT.

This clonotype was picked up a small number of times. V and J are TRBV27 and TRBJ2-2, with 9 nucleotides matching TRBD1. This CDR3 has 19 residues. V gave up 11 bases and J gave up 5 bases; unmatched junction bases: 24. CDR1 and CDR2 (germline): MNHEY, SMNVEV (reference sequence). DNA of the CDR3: TGTGCCTTCCACCCCGGGACAGGGAAAGGTTTTGGACTTACCGGGGAGCTGTTTTTT. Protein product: CAFHPGTGKGFGLTGELFF.

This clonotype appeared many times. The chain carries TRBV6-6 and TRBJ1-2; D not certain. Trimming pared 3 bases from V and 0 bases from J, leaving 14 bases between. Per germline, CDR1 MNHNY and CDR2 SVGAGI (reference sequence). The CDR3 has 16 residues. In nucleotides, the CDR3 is TGTGCCAGCAGTTATTTGAGACCGTCAGCTAACTATGGCTACACCTTC. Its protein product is CASSYLRPSANYGYTF.

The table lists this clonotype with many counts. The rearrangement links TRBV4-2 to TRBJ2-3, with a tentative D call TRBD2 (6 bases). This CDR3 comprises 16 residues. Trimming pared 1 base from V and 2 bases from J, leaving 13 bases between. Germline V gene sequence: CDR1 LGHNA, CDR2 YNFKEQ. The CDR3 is CASSQAPGTATDTQYF. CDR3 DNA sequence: TGTGCCAGCAGCCAAGCCCCCGGGACTGCCACAGATACGCAGTATTTT.

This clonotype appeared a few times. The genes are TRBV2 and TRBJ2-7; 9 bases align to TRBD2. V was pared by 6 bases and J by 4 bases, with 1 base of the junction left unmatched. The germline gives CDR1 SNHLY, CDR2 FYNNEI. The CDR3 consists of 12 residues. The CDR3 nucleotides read TGTGCCAGCAGGCGGGAGGGTTACGAGCAGTACTTC. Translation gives CASRREGYEQYF.

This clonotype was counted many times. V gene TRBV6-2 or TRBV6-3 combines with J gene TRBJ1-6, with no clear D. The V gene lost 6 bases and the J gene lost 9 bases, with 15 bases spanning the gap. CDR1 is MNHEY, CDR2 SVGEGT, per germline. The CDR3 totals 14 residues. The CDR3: CASRRGREFSPLHF. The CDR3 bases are TGTGCCAGCAGAAGAGGGCGGGAATTTTCACCCCTCCACTTT.

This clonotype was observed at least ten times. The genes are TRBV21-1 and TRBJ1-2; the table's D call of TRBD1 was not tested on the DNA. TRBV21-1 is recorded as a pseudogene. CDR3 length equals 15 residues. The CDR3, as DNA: TGTGCCAGCAGCAACGGGCAGGGTTGGGTCTGTGGCTACACCTTC. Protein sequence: CASSNGQGWVCGYTF.

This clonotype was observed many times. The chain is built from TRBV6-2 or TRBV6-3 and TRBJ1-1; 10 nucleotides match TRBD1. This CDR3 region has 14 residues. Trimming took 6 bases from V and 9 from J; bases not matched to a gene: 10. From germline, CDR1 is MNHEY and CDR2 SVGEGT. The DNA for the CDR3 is TGTGCCAGCAGATACAACCGGGACAGGGGACAAGCTTTCTTT. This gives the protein CASRYNRDRGQAFF.

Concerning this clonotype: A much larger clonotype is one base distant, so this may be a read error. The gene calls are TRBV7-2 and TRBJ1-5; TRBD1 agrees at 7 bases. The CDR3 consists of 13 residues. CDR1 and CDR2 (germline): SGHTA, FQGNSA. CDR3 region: CASSLGTGQPRHF. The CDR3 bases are TGTGCCAGCAGCTTAGGGACAGGCCAGCCCCGGCATTTT.

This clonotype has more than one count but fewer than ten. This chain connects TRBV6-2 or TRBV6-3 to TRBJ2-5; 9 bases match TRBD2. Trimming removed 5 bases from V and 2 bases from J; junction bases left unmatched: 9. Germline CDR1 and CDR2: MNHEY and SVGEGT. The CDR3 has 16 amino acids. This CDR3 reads CASSSLAGAFQETQYF. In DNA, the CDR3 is TGTGCCAGCAGTAGCTTAGCGGGGGCCTTTCAAGAGACCCAGTACTTC.

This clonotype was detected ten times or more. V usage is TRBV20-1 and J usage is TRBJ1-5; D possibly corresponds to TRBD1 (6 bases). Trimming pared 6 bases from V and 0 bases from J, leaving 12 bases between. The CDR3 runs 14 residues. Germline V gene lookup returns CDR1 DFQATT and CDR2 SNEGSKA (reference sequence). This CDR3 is CSAPEGVSNQPQHF. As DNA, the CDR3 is TGCAGTGCGCCGGAGGGGGTTAGCAATCAGCCCCAGCATTTT.

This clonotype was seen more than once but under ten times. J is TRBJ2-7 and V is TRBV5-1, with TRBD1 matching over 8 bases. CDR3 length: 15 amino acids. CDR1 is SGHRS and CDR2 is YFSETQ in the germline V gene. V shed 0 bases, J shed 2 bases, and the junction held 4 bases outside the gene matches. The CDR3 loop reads CASSLGDRSPYEQYF. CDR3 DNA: TGCGCCAGCAGCTTGGGGGACAGGTCCCCCTACGAGCAGTACTTC.

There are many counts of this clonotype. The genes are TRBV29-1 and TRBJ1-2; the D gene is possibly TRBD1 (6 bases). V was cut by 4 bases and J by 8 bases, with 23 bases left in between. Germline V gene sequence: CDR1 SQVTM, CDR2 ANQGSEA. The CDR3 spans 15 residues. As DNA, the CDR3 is TGCAGCGTTGGTCGTGACAGGAGTGTTTCGGGAGGCTACACCTTC. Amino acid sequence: CSVGRDRSVSGGYTF.

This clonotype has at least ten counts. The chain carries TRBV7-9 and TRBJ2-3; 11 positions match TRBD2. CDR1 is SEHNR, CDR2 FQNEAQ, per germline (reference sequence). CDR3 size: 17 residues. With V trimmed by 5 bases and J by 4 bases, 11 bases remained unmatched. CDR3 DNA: TGTGCCAGCAGCGCCCGTCTGACTAGCGGGGAAGCAGATACGCAGTATTTT. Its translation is CASSARLTSGEADTQYF.

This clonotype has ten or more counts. The CDR3 sequence is CASSQGQTYEQYF. Written as DNA, the CDR3 is TGTGCCAGCTCACAGGGACAGACCTACGAGCAGTACTTC. The chain recombines TRBV18 with TRBJ2-7; 7 positions match TRBD1. The CDR3 is 13 amino acids. V shed 4 bases, J shed 2 bases, and the junction held 2 bases outside the gene matches. Germline loops: CDR1 KGHSH, CDR2 LQKENI.

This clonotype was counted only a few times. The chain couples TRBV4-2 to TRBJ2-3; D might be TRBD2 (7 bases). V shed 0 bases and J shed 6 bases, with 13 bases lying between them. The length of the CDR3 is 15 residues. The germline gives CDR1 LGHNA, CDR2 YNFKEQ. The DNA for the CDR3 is TGTGCCAGCAGCCAAGAGTACAGGGAGGGGGATACGCAGTATTTT. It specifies CASSQEYREGDTQYF.

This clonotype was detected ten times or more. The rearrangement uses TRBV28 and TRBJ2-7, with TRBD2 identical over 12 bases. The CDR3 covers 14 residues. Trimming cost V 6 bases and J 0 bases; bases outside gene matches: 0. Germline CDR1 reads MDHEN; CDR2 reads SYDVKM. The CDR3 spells CASRLAGGSYEQYF. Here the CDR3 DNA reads TGTGCCAGCAGACTAGCGGGGGGCTCCTACGAGCAGTACTTC.

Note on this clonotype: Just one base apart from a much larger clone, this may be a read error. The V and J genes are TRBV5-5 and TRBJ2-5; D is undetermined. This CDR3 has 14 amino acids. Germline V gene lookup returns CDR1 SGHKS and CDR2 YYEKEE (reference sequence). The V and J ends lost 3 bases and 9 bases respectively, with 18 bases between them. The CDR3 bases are TGTGCCAGCAGCTCGTCCCAGGTTTTGGAGTCCCAGTACTTC. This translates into CASSSSQVLESQYF.

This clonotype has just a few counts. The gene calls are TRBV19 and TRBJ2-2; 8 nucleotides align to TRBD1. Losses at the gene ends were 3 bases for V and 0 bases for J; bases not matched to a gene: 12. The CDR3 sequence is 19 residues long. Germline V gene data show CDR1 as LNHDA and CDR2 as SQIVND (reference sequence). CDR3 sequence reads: CASSIPGVGQEANTGELFF. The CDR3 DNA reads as TGTGCCAGTAGTATCCCGGGGGTGGGACAGGAAGCGAACACCGGGGAGCTGTTTTTT.

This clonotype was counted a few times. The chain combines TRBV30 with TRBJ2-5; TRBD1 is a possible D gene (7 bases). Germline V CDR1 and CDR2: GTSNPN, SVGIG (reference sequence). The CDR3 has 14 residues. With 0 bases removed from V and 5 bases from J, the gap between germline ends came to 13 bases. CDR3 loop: CAWSVRTGGETQYF. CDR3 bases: TGTGCCTGGAGTGTACGGACAGGAGGGGAGACCCAGTACTTC.

In DNA, the CDR3 is TGCAGTGCCCAATCCCCGACTAGCGGGGAGGGATATGAGCAGTTCTTC. It translates to CSAQSPTSGEGYEQFF. The chain is built from TRBV20-1 and TRBJ2-1; 11 nucleotides match TRBD2. V lost 6 bases and J lost 8; bases outside the gene matches: 15. This CDR3 comprises 16 residues. Germline V gene sequence: CDR1 DFQATT, CDR2 SNEGSKA (reference sequence).

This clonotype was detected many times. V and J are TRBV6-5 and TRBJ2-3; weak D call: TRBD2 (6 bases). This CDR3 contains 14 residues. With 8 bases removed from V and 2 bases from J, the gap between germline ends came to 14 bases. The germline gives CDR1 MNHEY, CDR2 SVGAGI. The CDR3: CASGAGQYTDTQYF. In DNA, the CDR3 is TGTGCCAGCGGGGCGGGGCAGTACACAGATACGCAGTATTTT.

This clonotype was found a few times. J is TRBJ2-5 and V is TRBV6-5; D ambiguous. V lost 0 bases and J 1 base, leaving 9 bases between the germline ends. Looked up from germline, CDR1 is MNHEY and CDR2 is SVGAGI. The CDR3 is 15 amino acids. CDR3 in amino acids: CASSYSHGRQETQYF. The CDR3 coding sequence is TGTGCCAGCAGTTACTCACATGGCCGCCAAGAGACCCAGTACTTC.